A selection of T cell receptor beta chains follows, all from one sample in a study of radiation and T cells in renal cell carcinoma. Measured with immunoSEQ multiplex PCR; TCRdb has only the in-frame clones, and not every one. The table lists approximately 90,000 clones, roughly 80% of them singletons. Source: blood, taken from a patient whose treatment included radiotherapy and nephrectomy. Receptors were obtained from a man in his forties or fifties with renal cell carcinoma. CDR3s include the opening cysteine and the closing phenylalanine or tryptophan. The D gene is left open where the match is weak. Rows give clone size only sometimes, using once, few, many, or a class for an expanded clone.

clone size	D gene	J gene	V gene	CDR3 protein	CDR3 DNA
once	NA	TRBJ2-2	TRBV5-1	CASSLGTANTGELFF	TGCGCCAGCAGCTTGGGGACAGCGAACACCGGGGAGCTGTTTTTT
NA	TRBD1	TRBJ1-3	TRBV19	CASRRTGDSGNTIYF	TGTGCCAGTAGACGAACAGGGGACTCTGGAAACACCATATATTTT
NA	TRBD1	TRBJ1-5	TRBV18	CASADRDSNQPQHF	TGTGCCAGCGCGGACAGGGATAGCAATCAGCCCCAGCATTTT
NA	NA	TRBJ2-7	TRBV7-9	CASSENYEQYF	TGTGCCAGCAGCGAGAACTACGAGCAGTACTTC
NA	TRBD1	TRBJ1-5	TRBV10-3	CAIRQGSNQPQHF	TGTGCCATCAGACAGGGGAGCAATCAGCCCCAGCATTTT
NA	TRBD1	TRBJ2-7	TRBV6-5	CASSPGQTTYEQYF	TGTGCCAGCAGTCCGGGACAGACTACCTACGAGCAGTACTTC
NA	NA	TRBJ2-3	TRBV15	CATSTGISTDTQYF	TGTGCCACCAGCACGGGCATTAGCACAGATACGCAGTATTTT
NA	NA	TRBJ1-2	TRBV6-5	CASSRDRTDGGYTF	TGTGCCAGCAGTCGAGACAGGACCGACGGTGGCTACACCTTC
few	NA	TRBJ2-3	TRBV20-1	CSARGGRAQYF	TGCAGTGCTAGGGGGGGGCGGGCGCAGTATTTT
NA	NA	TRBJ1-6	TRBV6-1	CASSETITSSSPLHF	TGTGCCAGCAGTGAAACTATCACCAGCAGCTCACCCCTCCACTTT
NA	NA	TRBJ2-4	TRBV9	CASSAAGLDKNIQYF	TGTGCCAGCAGCGCGGCGGGACTTGACAAAAACATTCAGTACTTC
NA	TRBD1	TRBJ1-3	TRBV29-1	CSVQHGQGARGNTIYF	TGCAGCGTTCAACACGGACAGGGGGCGCGTGGAAACACCATATATTTT
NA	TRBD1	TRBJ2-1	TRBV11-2	CASSLGDWTGTPYNEQFF	TGTGCCAGCAGCTTAGGGGACTGGACAGGGACCCCCTACAATGAGCAGTTCTTC
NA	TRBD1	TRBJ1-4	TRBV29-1	CSVDRGDEKLFF	TGCAGCGTGGACAGGGGGGATGAAAAACTGTTTTTT
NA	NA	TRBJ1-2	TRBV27	CASSSDPFYGYTF	TGTGCCAGCAGTTCGGACCCATTCTATGGCTACACCTTC
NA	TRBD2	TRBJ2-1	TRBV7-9	CASSSTGTSTKQFF	TGTGCCAGCAGCTCAACCGGGACTAGCACTAAACAGTTCTTC
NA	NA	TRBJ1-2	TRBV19	CASSPRQTNLNYGYTF	TGTGCCAGTAGCCCGAGACAGACCAATTTGAACTATGGCTACACCTTC
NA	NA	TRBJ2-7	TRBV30	CAWGQSYEQYF	TGTGCCTGGGGACAGTCCTACGAGCAGTACTTC
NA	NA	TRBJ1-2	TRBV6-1	CASAPSNYGYTF	TGTGCCAGCGCTCCCTCTAACTATGGCTACACCTTC
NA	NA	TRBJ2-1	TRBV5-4	CASSSALKREQFF	TGTGCCAGCAGCTCGGCGTTAAAGCGTGAGCAGTTCTTC
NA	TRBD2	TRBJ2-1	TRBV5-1	CASSLGGGSWNNEQFF	TGCGCCAGCAGCTTGGGAGGCGGGAGTTGGAACAATGAGCAGTTCTTC
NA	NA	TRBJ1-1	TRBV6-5	CASSYSTLRVPTEAFF	TGTGCCAGCAGTTACTCGACCCTCAGGGTCCCCACTGAAGCTTTCTTT
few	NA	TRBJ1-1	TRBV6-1	CASSERGGTEAFF	TGTGCCAGCAGCGAAAGGGGTGGCACTGAAGCTTTCTTT
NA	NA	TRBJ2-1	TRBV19	CASSIYRGSNNEQFF	TGTGCCAGTAGTATTTATCGTGGGAGTAACAATGAGCAGTTCTTC
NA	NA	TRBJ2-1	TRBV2	CASSVRLAYNEQFF	TGTGCCAGCAGTGTTCGACTAGCCTACAATGAGCAGTTCTTC
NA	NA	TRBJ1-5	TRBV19	CASSPNREGPQHF	TGTGCCAGTTCCCCAAACAGGGAAGGGCCCCAGCATTTT
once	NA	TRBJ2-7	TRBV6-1	CASTHEQGILYEQYF	TGTGCCAGCACACACGAACAGGGAATCTTATACGAGCAGTACTTC
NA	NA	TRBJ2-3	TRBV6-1	CASPLAENTDTQYF	TGTGCCTCCCCTTTAGCGGAGAACACAGATACGCAGTATTTT
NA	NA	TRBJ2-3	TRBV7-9	CASSLGTASDTQYF	TGTGCCAGCAGCTTGGGGACGGCTAGTGATACGCAGTATTTT
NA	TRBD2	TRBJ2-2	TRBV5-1	CASSATAGGNTGELFF	TGCGCCAGCAGCGCGACGGCGGGGGGAAACACCGGGGAGCTGTTTTTT
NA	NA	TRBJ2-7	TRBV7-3	CASSFPLGEQYF	TGTGCCAGCAGCTTTCCCCTGGGGGAGCAGTACTTC
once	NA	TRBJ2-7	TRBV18	CASSPAMTHEQYF	TGTGCCAGCTCCCCTGCGATGACCCACGAGCAGTACTTC